The rows below give T cell receptor beta chains drawn from one sample of a study of cytotoxic CD8 clonotypes in ibrutinib-treated CLL. Sequenced by immunoSEQ multiplex PCR; TCRdb stores in-frame clones only, minus some. The top ten clones hold over 6.5% of a sample with some 300,000 clones, just under 80% of them seen once. The sequencing used PBMCs, collected before ibrutinib treatment. The receptors come from a human donor with chronic lymphocytic leukemia. Both conserved end residues are part of each CDR3. Fields, in order: V gene, D gene, clone size, J gene, CDR3 protein, CDR3 DNA. D genes are given only for firm matches. Expanded clones get a size class; other rows say once, few or many, or leave the size out.

v_call: TRBV6-1; d_call: TRBD1; clone_size: few; j_call: TRBJ1-5; cdr3_aa: CASRTFTGVNQPQHF; cdr3_nt: TGTGCCAGCAGAACATTCACAGGGGTCAATCAGCCCCAGCATTTT
v_call: TRBV19; d_call: TRBD2; clone_size: once; j_call: TRBJ2-5; cdr3_aa: CASSIASGLETQYF; cdr3_nt: TGTGCCAGTAGTATAGCTAGCGGGCTAGAGACCCAGTACTTC
v_call: TRBV15; d_call: TRBD2; clone_size: -; j_call: TRBJ2-1; cdr3_aa: CATSRDPGTSGTFYNEQFF; cdr3_nt: TGTGCCACCAGCAGAGATCCCGGGACTAGCGGGACGTTCTACAATGAGCAGTTCTTC
v_call: TRBV2; d_call: -; clone_size: few; j_call: TRBJ1-2; cdr3_aa: CASHSTGYGYTF; cdr3_nt: TGTGCCAGCCATTCTACAGGGTACGGCTACACCTTC
v_call: TRBV28; d_call: TRBD1; clone_size: -; j_call: TRBJ1-2; cdr3_aa: CASSSGGQGGGYTF; cdr3_nt: TGTGCCAGCAGCTCAGGGGGACAGGGCGGAGGCTACACCTTC
v_call: TRBV27; d_call: -; clone_size: few; j_call: TRBJ2-1; cdr3_aa: CASSLGITYNEQFF; cdr3_nt: TGTGCCAGCAGTCTGGGAATTACCTACAATGAGCAGTTCTTC
v_call: TRBV4-2; d_call: TRBD2; clone_size: -; j_call: TRBJ2-7; cdr3_aa: CASSHGLAGAHSYEQYF; cdr3_nt: TGTGCCAGCAGCCATGGATTAGCGGGGGCACACTCCTACGAGCAGTACTTC
v_call: TRBV7-9; d_call: -; clone_size: -; j_call: TRBJ2-1; cdr3_aa: CASSLAGGSMEQFF; cdr3_nt: TGTGCCAGCAGCTTAGCTGGCGGTTCGATGGAGCAGTTCTTC
v_call: TRBV7-6; d_call: -; clone_size: -; j_call: TRBJ2-4; cdr3_aa: CASSEPGLQNIQYF; cdr3_nt: TGTGCCAGCAGCGAGCCGGGACTCCAAAACATTCAGTACTTC
v_call: TRBV25-1; d_call: TRBD1; clone_size: -; j_call: TRBJ2-3; cdr3_aa: CASSELAGQGADTQYF; cdr3_nt: TGTGCCAGCAGTGAATTGGCAGGACAGGGAGCAGATACGCAGTATTTT
v_call: TRBV28; d_call: TRBD1; clone_size: -; j_call: TRBJ1-2; cdr3_aa: CASSPNYSGGLSYTF; cdr3_nt: TGTGCCAGCAGCCCAAATTACTCAGGGGGCTTGAGCTACACCTTC
v_call: TRBV18; d_call: TRBD1; clone_size: -; j_call: TRBJ1-4; cdr3_aa: CASSTTGGGHEKLFF; cdr3_nt: TGTGCCAGCTCGACCACAGGGGGAGGACATGAAAAACTGTTTTTT
v_call: TRBV5-4; d_call: TRBD2; clone_size: -; j_call: TRBJ2-2; cdr3_aa: CASSLVAGTGELFF; cdr3_nt: TGTGCCAGCAGCTTAGTAGCGGGAACCGGGGAGCTGTTTTTT
v_call: TRBV6-5; d_call: -; clone_size: once; j_call: TRBJ1-4; cdr3_aa: CASSYSRTDIGEKLFF; cdr3_nt: TGTGCCAGCAGTTACTCAAGGACAGACATAGGTGAAAAACTGTTTTTT
v_call: TRBV4-3; d_call: TRBD2; clone_size: -; j_call: TRBJ2-3; cdr3_aa: CASSQGLAGGWNTQYF; cdr3_nt: TGCGCCAGCAGCCAGGGATTAGCGGGAGGTTGGAATACGCAGTATTTT
v_call: TRBV7-3; d_call: -; clone_size: once; j_call: TRBJ2-2; cdr3_aa: CASSDDTAFTGELFF; cdr3_nt: TGTGCCAGCAGCGACGACACGGCTTTTACCGGGGAGCTGTTTTTT
v_call: TRBV28; d_call: -; clone_size: -; j_call: TRBJ2-1; cdr3_aa: CASSFLFSGYYNEQFF; cdr3_nt: TGTGCCAGCAGTTTTTTATTTAGCGGCTACTACAATGAGCAGTTCTTC
v_call: TRBV4-3; d_call: -; clone_size: -; j_call: TRBJ1-3; cdr3_aa: CASSQALGPFSGNTIYF; cdr3_nt: TGCGCCAGCAGCCAAGCCCTTGGTCCTTTCTCTGGAAACACCATATATTTT
v_call: TRBV15; d_call: TRBD1; clone_size: -; j_call: TRBJ2-7; cdr3_aa: CATSRDYIDIGTGGYEQYF; cdr3_nt: TGTGCCACCAGCAGAGATTATATCGATATAGGGACAGGGGGCTACGAGCAGTACTTC
v_call: TRBV11-2; d_call: TRBD2; clone_size: -; j_call: TRBJ2-7; cdr3_aa: CASRPLAGGPNEQYF; cdr3_nt: TGTGCCAGCAGACCTCTAGCGGGAGGGCCCAACGAGCAGTACTTC
v_call: TRBV5-1; d_call: TRBD2; clone_size: -; j_call: TRBJ2-3; cdr3_aa: CASSLAGTSGLTDTQYF; cdr3_nt: TGCGCCAGCAGCTTGGCCGGGACTAGCGGCCTCACAGATACGCAGTATTTT
v_call: TRBV5-1; d_call: TRBD2; clone_size: -; j_call: TRBJ2-7; cdr3_aa: CASSKGTSGSLHEQYF; cdr3_nt: TGCGCCAGCAGCAAAGGGACTAGCGGGAGTTTACACGAGCAGTACTTC
v_call: TRBV7-2; d_call: -; clone_size: -; j_call: TRBJ1-3; cdr3_aa: CASSLGGALVSGNTIYF; cdr3_nt: TGTGCCAGCAGCTTAGGGGGGGCGTTAGTCTCTGGAAACACCATATATTTT
v_call: TRBV7-3; d_call: -; clone_size: -; j_call: TRBJ2-2; cdr3_aa: CASSSRRDNTGELFF; cdr3_nt: TGTGCCAGCAGCTCCCGCAGGGATAACACCGGGGAGCTGTTTTTT
v_call: TRBV28; d_call: -; clone_size: -; j_call: TRBJ2-7; cdr3_aa: CASSTLIGVRYEQYF; cdr3_nt: TGTGCCAGCAGTACCCTCATTGGGGTTCGCTACGAGCAGTACTTC
v_call: TRBV6-1; d_call: -; clone_size: once; j_call: TRBJ2-7; cdr3_aa: CASSEVGPRYEQYF; cdr3_nt: TGTGCCAGCAGTGAAGTCGGCCCACGCTACGAGCAGTACTTC
v_call: TRBV7-9; d_call: -; clone_size: once; j_call: TRBJ2-7; cdr3_aa: CASSSGISYEQYF; cdr3_nt: TGTGCCAGCAGCTCAGGGATCTCCTACGAGCAGTACTTC
v_call: TRBV27; d_call: -; clone_size: once; j_call: TRBJ1-2; cdr3_aa: CASSEQGSYGYTF; cdr3_nt: TGTGCCAGCAGTGAACAGGGTAGCTATGGCTACACCTTC
v_call: TRBV11-3; d_call: -; clone_size: -; j_call: TRBJ2-7; cdr3_aa: CASSRRGSSYEQYF; cdr3_nt: TGTGCCAGCAGTCGGAGGGGGAGCTCCTACGAGCAGTACTTC
v_call: TRBV20-1; d_call: -; clone_size: -; j_call: TRBJ2-7; cdr3_aa: CSATETYEQYF; cdr3_nt: TGCAGTGCTACAGAAACCTACGAGCAGTACTTC
v_call: TRBV27; d_call: TRBD1; clone_size: -; j_call: TRBJ1-1; cdr3_aa: CASSRQGDTEAFF; cdr3_nt: TGTGCCAGCAGTAGACAGGGAGACACTGAAGCTTTCTTT
v_call: TRBV5-5; d_call: -; clone_size: few; j_call: TRBJ2-2; cdr3_aa: CASSLGLLRYTGELFF; cdr3_nt: TGTGCCAGCAGCTTGGGGCTCCTCCGGTACACCGGGGAGCTGTTTTTT
v_call: TRBV18; d_call: -; clone_size: -; j_call: TRBJ1-1; cdr3_aa: CASSPDTEAFF; cdr3_nt: TGTGCCAGCTCACCGGACACTGAAGCTTTCTTT
v_call: TRBV15; d_call: TRBD1; clone_size: -; j_call: TRBJ2-2; cdr3_aa: CATSRSPGQTNTGELFF; cdr3_nt: TGTGCCACCAGCAGAAGCCCGGGACAGACGAACACCGGGGAGCTGTTTTTT
v_call: TRBV15; d_call: -; clone_size: -; j_call: TRBJ1-2; cdr3_aa: CATSRDMVTRPGDSGYTF; cdr3_nt: TGTGCCACCAGCAGAGATATGGTCACACGGCCAGGGGACTCTGGCTACACCTTC
v_call: TRBV29-1; d_call: -; clone_size: -; j_call: TRBJ1-1; cdr3_aa: CSFWTDLGTEAFF; cdr3_nt: TGCAGCTTCTGGACCGACTTGGGCACTGAAGCTTTCTTT
v_call: TRBV7-2; d_call: -; clone_size: -; j_call: TRBJ1-1; cdr3_aa: CASSLFASGSTEAFF; cdr3_nt: TGTGCCAGCAGCCTGTTCGCCTCGGGGAGCACTGAAGCTTTCTTT
v_call: TRBV4-2; d_call: -; clone_size: -; j_call: TRBJ2-4; cdr3_aa: CASSQEVGGGGNIQYF; cdr3_nt: TGTGCCAGCAGCCAAGAGGTGGGAGGGGGTGGAAACATTCAGTACTTC
v_call: TRBV5-4; d_call: -; clone_size: -; j_call: TRBJ2-1; cdr3_aa: CASSPSLREPPNEQFF; cdr3_nt: TGTGCCAGCAGCCCCTCACTCCGGGAGCCTCCGAATGAGCAGTTCTTC
v_call: TRBV11-2; d_call: TRBD2; clone_size: few; j_call: TRBJ2-1; cdr3_aa: CASSHTGLAGNYNEQFF; cdr3_nt: TGTGCCAGCAGCCATACGGGGCTAGCGGGCAACTACAATGAGCAGTTCTTC
v_call: TRBV10-3; d_call: -; clone_size: few; j_call: TRBJ1-2; cdr3_aa: CAISESILWSNYGYTF; cdr3_nt: TGTGCCATCAGTGAGTCTATCCTTTGGTCTAACTATGGCTACACCTTC
v_call: TRBV7-9; d_call: -; clone_size: -; j_call: TRBJ1-4; cdr3_aa: CASSLALGLNEKLFF; cdr3_nt: TGTGCCAGCAGCTTAGCGCTGGGACTTAATGAAAAACTGTTTTTT
v_call: TRBV6-6; d_call: -; clone_size: -; j_call: TRBJ2-2; cdr3_aa: CASRGANTGELFF; cdr3_nt: TGTGCCAGCAGAGGAGCGAACACCGGGGAGCTGTTTTTT
v_call: TRBV15; d_call: -; clone_size: -; j_call: TRBJ1-1; cdr3_aa: CATSIGGGGTEAFF; cdr3_nt: TGTGCCACCAGCATTGGAGGAGGGGGCACTGAAGCTTTCTTT
v_call: TRBV28; d_call: -; clone_size: -; j_call: TRBJ2-7; cdr3_aa: CASSLRGTEQYF; cdr3_nt: TGTGCCAGCAGCCTTCGGGGGACCGAGCAGTACTTC
v_call: TRBV19; d_call: -; clone_size: -; j_call: TRBJ2-5; cdr3_aa: CASSRVGLIQETQYF; cdr3_nt: TGTGCCAGTAGTCGAGTGGGGCTTATCCAAGAGACCCAGTACTTC
v_call: TRBV4-3; d_call: TRBD1; clone_size: -; j_call: TRBJ1-2; cdr3_aa: CASSQDPGQGMDGYTF; cdr3_nt: TGCGCCAGCAGCCAAGACCCGGGACAGGGAATGGATGGCTACACCTTC
v_call: TRBV20-1; d_call: TRBD2; clone_size: once; j_call: TRBJ2-1; cdr3_aa: CSAKSGGEQFF; cdr3_nt: TGCAGTGCTAAAAGCGGGGGTGAGCAGTTCTTC
v_call: TRBV28; d_call: -; clone_size: -; j_call: TRBJ2-7; cdr3_aa: CASSLSFGGVAAYEQYF; cdr3_nt: TGTGCCAGCAGTTTAAGTTTCGGCGGGGTGGCGGCCTACGAGCAGTACTTC
v_call: TRBV10-2; d_call: -; clone_size: few; j_call: TRBJ1-1; cdr3_aa: CASSGGGGANTEAFF; cdr3_nt: TGCGCCAGCAGTGGGGGTGGGGGAGCCAACACTGAAGCTTTCTTT
v_call: TRBV7-2; d_call: -; clone_size: -; j_call: TRBJ1-3; cdr3_aa: CASSRLGSGNTIYF; cdr3_nt: TGTGCCAGCAGCCGCCTCGGGTCGGGAAACACCATATATTTT
v_call: TRBV4-1; d_call: TRBD1; clone_size: few; j_call: TRBJ2-1; cdr3_aa: CASSPSRTGYNEQFF; cdr3_nt: TGCGCCAGCAGCCCCTCCCGGACAGGCTACAATGAGCAGTTCTTC
v_call: TRBV18; d_call: -; clone_size: few; j_call: TRBJ2-7; cdr3_aa: CASSPLPSLGEQYF; cdr3_nt: TGTGCCAGCTCACCTCTACCGTCGCTGGGCGAGCAGTACTTC
v_call: TRBV11-2; d_call: -; clone_size: once; j_call: TRBJ2-5; cdr3_aa: CASSLEVWETQYF; cdr3_nt: TGTGCCAGCAGCTTAGAGGTTTGGGAGACCCAGTACTTC
v_call: TRBV9; d_call: -; clone_size: -; j_call: TRBJ2-5; cdr3_aa: CASSVEDSQETQYF; cdr3_nt: TGTGCCAGCAGCGTAGAGGACAGCCAAGAGACCCAGTACTTC
v_call: TRBV11-2; d_call: -; clone_size: -; j_call: TRBJ2-2; cdr3_aa: CASSPRYRAAGELFF; cdr3_nt: TGTGCCAGCAGCCCGCGCTACAGGGCGGCCGGGGAGCTGTTTTTT
v_call: TRBV27; d_call: -; clone_size: once; j_call: TRBJ1-5; cdr3_aa: CASKGNSNQPQHF; cdr3_nt: TGTGCCAGCAAGGGGAATAGCAATCAGCCCCAGCATTTT
v_call: TRBV5-8; d_call: TRBD1; clone_size: -; j_call: TRBJ2-2; cdr3_aa: CASSWTGDTGELFF; cdr3_nt: TGTGCCAGCAGCTGGACAGGGGACACCGGGGAGCTGTTTTTT
v_call: TRBV27; d_call: TRBD1; clone_size: -; j_call: TRBJ2-7; cdr3_aa: CASSSPLKTGLFWEQYF; cdr3_nt: TGTGCCAGCAGTTCGCCCCTAAAGACAGGGCTATTTTGGGAGCAGTACTTC